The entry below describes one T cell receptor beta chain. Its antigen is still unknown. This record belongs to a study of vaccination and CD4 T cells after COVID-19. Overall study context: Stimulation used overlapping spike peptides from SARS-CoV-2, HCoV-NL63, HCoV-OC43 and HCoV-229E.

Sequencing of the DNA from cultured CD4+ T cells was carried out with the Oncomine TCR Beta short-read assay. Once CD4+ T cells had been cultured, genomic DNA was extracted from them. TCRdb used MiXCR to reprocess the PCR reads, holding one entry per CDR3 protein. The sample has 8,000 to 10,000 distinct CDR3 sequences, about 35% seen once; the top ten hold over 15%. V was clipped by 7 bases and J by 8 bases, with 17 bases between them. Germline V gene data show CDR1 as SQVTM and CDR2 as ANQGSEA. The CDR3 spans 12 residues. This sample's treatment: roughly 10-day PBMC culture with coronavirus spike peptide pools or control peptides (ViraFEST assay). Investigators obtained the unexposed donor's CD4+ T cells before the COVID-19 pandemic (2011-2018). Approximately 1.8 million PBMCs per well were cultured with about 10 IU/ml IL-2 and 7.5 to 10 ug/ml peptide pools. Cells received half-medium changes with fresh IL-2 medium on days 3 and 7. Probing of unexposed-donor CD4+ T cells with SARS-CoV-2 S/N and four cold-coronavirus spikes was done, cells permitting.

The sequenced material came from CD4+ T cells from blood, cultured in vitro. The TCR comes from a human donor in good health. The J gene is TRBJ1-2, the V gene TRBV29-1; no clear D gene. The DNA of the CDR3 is TGCAGCGAGGCCGCTTGGGTTGACGGCTACACCTTC. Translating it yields CSEAAWVDGYTF.